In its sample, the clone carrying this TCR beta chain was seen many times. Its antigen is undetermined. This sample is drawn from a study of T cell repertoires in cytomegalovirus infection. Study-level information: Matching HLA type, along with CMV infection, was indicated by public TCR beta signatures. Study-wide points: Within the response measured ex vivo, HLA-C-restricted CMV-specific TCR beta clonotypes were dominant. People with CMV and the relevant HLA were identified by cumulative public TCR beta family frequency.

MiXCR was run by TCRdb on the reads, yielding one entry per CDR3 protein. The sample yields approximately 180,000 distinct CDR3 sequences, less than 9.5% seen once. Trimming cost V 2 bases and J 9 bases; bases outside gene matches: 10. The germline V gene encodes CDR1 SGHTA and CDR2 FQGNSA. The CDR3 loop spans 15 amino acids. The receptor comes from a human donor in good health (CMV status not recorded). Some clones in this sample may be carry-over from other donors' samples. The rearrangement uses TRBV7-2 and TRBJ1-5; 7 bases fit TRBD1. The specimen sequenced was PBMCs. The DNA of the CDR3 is TGTGCCAGCAGCTTATCGGCAGGGGGGGTTAGGCCCCAGCATTTT. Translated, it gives CASSLSAGGVRPQHF.